Listed here are 15 T cell receptor beta chains from one sample, sequenced in a study of blood T cell repertoires in COVID-19. Sequenced by immunoSEQ multiplex PCR; TCRdb stores in-frame clones only, minus some. This sample has over 80,000 clones; approximately 82% occur once, and the top ten carry about 15%. Sample: peripheral blood. These receptors originate from a woman aged 60-75 years with acute or convalescent COVID-19.

The chain recombines TRBV11-3 with TRBJ2-2; 9 positions agree with TRBD1. Germline CDR1 SGHNT, CDR2 YENEEA. Trimming took 1 base from V and 2 from J; bases not matched to a gene: 11. The CDR3 extends over 19 amino acids. DNA of the CDR3: TGTGCCAGCAGCTTAGGGTTTCCGGGACAGGGCCCCAACACCGGGGAGCTGTTTTTT. As protein: CASSLGFPGQGPNTGELFF.

The chain joins TRBV11-2 to TRBJ1-4; D unresolved. CDR3 size: 15 residues. V gave up 2 bases and J gave up 7 bases, with 14 bases separating them. Germline CDR1 and CDR2: SGHAT and FQNNGV. The CDR3 protein is CASSLSLGHGEKLFF. In DNA, the CDR3 is TGTGCCAGCAGCTTAAGTCTGGGCCACGGTGAAAAACTGTTTTTT.

The gene calls are TRBV29-1 and TRBJ1-1, with D unclear. The CDR3 is 12 amino acids. V was trimmed by 4 bases and J by 0 bases, leaving 6 bases between them. Germline lookup yields CDR1 SQVTM and CDR2 ANQGSEA. In nucleotides, the CDR3 is TGCAGCGTTGGGCAGATGAACACTGAAGCTTTCTTT. Its protein is CSVGQMNTEAFF.

The rearrangement uses TRBV30 and TRBJ2-5, with D maybe TRBD2 (5 bases). The CDR3 spans 13 residues. Germline V lookup: CDR1 GTSNPN, CDR2 SVGIG (reference sequence). Trimming pared 8 bases from V and 5 bases from J, leaving 18 bases between. In DNA form, the CDR3 reads TGTGCCCACACCAGGCTAGCTATTGAGACCCAGTACTTC. Translation gives CAHTRLAIETQYF.

V is TRBV5-6 and J is TRBJ2-7; D remains ambiguous. The CDR3 covers 14 residues. CDR1 SGHDT and CDR2 YYEEEE come from the germline V gene. V was clipped by 1 base and J by 2 bases, with 10 bases between them. The CDR3 DNA reads TGTGCCAGCAGCTTGTGGCCGGGTGCCTACGAGCAGTACTTC. Protein sequence: CASSLWPGAYEQYF.

This clone was observed once. A read error may account for a junction end that differs from germline. The chain employs TRBV7-7 and TRBJ2-3; 7 positions agree with TRBD2. CDR1 is SSHAT and CDR2 is FNYEAQ in the germline V gene (reference sequence). CDR3 size: 15 residues. CDR3 bases: TGTGCTAGCAGCGCAACTAGCGCCGGAGGGGATACGCAGTATTTT. This sequence encodes CASSATSAGGDTQYF.

This clone occurred once. This chain links TRBV6-5 with TRBJ1-2, with D possibly matching TRBD1 (5 bases). Germline V CDR1 and CDR2: MNHEY, SVGAGI. Trimming cost V 6 bases and J 9 bases, with 20 bases left between them. The CDR3 has 14 residues. The CDR3 bases are TGTGCCAGCAGCCTGACAGATCCAAGGATTAGCTACACCTTC. Amino acids: CASSLTDPRISYTF.

This rearrangement joins TRBV10-1 to TRBJ1-2; 7 bases are shared with TRBD1. Germline trimming cut 1 base from V and 4 bases from J; bases unmatched to any gene: 9. The CDR3 loop spans 16 amino acids. CDR1 and CDR2 (germline): WNHNN, SYGVQD (reference sequence). The CDR3: CASSEFATGLAYGYTF. The DNA of the CDR3 is TGCGCCAGCAGTGAGTTTGCGACAGGGTTGGCCTATGGCTACACCTTC.

This chain uses TRBV7-2 with TRBJ1-1, with a tentative D call TRBD1 (6 bases). Germline values: CDR1 SGHTA, CDR2 FQGNSA. This CDR3 region has 14 residues. The ends were cut back, 3 bases at V and 1 base at J, with 9 bases in the middle. CDR3 protein: CASSFGQKNTEAFF. In DNA, the CDR3 is TGTGCCAGCAGCTTCGGACAGAAGAACACTGAAGCTTTCTTT.

The genes are TRBV11-2 and TRBJ2-7; tentatively, D is TRBD1 (5 bases). V was trimmed by 5 bases and J by 0 bases, leaving 23 bases between them. The CDR3 runs 18 residues. Germline lookup yields CDR1 SGHAT and CDR2 FQNNGV. This CDR3 is CASSLNPLQGSNSYEQYF. The CDR3 bases are TGTGCCAGCAGCCTCAATCCCCTGCAGGGAAGTAACTCCTACGAGCAGTACTTC.

The V call is TRBV9, the J call TRBJ2-5; 7 bases map to TRBD1. Germline CDR1 SGDLS, CDR2 YYNGEE. The ends lost 2 bases at V and 1 base at J; junction bases unmatched: 14. The CDR3 loop spans 18 amino acids. The CDR3 DNA reads TGTGCCAGCAGCGTGAGCCTGACAGGGACAACAAGCCAAGAGACCCAGTACTTC. It specifies CASSVSLTGTTSQETQYF.

The V and J genes are TRBV11-2 and TRBJ2-5; 10 bases are shared with TRBD2. Germline-derived CDR1 and CDR2 are SGHAT and FQNNGV. The CDR3 length is 14 residues. J lost 5 bases, V lost 8 bases, and 8 bases had no gene match. CDR3 residues: CASHLGAGGETQYF. CDR3 coding DNA: TGTGCCAGCCACTTGGGAGCGGGGGGGGAGACCCAGTACTTC. Based on the CDR3 plus reference TRBV11-2 and TRBJ2-5, the full variable domain is EAGVAQSPRYKIIEKRQSVAFWCNPISGHATLYWYQQILGQGPKLLIQFQNNGVVDDSQLPKDRFSAERLKGVDSTLKIQPAKLEDSAVYLCASHLGAGGETQYFGPGTRLLVL.

The chain uses TRBV29-1 and TRBJ1-1, with TRBD1 matching over 7 bases. CDR1 and CDR2 (germline): SQVTM, ANQGSEA. The CDR3 totals 12 residues. The DNA of the CDR3 is TGCAGTGCGGGGCAGGGGGTGACTGAAGCTTTCTTT. Its protein product is CSAGQGVTEAFF.

The chain is built from TRBV7-2 and TRBJ1-2; 9 bases are shared with TRBD1. Germline V gene data show CDR1 as SGHTA and CDR2 as FQGNSA. V trimming: 2 bases; J trimming: 6 bases; junction bases outside the gene matches: 4. This CDR3 is built from 14 residues. CDR3 protein: CASSLLDRGDGYTF. The DNA for the CDR3 is TGTGCCAGCAGCTTACTGGACAGGGGAGATGGCTACACCTTC.

V and J are TRBV6-2 or TRBV6-3 and TRBJ2-3, with 8 bases that match TRBD2. Germline CDR1 is MNHEY and CDR2 is SVGEGT. CDR3 length: 18 residues. Germline trimming cut 2 bases from V and 0 bases from J; bases unmatched to any gene: 10. CDR3 sequence (DNA): TGTGCCAGCAGTTACACTACGGGTAGCGGGATGAGCACAGATACGCAGTATTTT. It specifies CASSYTTGSGMSTDTQYF.